This TCR beta chain originates from a study of cytomegalovirus exposure and HLA in healthy donors (dated 2017 in TCRdb). About the full investigation: An earlier analysis of 587 of the donors reported about 280 Gb of sequence data and 95 million to 140 million unique TCR beta sequences obtained from around 180 million T cells. Donor age, sex, ethnicity and CMV serostatus were compiled together with the repertoire data. A later genetic analysis used genome-wide SNP genotypes for about 55% of the 666 donors, treating that subset as a discovery cohort. Roughly five DR-DQ haplotypes were handled as single units for association and clustering because linkage in the cohort was strong. Across around 400 genotyped donors of the cohort, an average of about 250,000 unique TCR beta nucleotide sequences per donor were sequenced, and 15% to 20% of those sequences were non-productive. The T cell repertoires of about 700 subjects were profiled by immunosequencing and related to cytomegalovirus serostatus. The later analysis used no new phenotypic data to find candidate immune exposures, relying instead on TCR beta sequences and their occurrence across donors. The number of donors typed differed by locus, with 629-630 for A, B, C, DRB1 and DQB1, around 500 for DQA1, over 600 for DPA1, and 450 to 480 for DPB1. The study combined high-throughput TCR immunosequencing, statistical association of individual TCRs with disease status, and machine learning to predict cytomegalovirus infection status. Besides the first cohort of roughly 660 subjects, a separate validation cohort made up of 120 different subjects was used. Of the 350 to 450 genotyped donors, 65% to 90% were placed in the genetic ancestry cluster associated with self-reported Caucasian donors. All discovery cohort repertoires had been generated on a single sequencing platform. An earlier analysis of around 640 of the donors used high-throughput TCR beta sequencing to judge whether each TCR beta V gene segment behaved as functional or pseudogenic. To study patterns of TCR occurrence, a later analysis re-analyzed previously published TCR beta repertoires from 500 to 850 donors and added high-resolution HLA genotyping. The aim of the study was to test whether cataloging public T cell receptors could identify signatures of past pathogen exposure. Class I and class II HLA loci were covered by the typing at four-digit resolution. Approximately 310 gigabases of sequencing data and approximately 93 million unique TCR sequences were included in an early release covering roughly 600 HLA-typed donors. Results the study describes overall, beyond this receptor: CMV serostatus was the only immune exposure information available for the cohort. While some public TCRs were present in many individuals, most TCR sequences turned up only very rarely across donors. The authors suggested that the approach could potentially be generalized to other disease states and immunological phenotypes. Roughly 17 rarely observed V segments, including chromosome 9 orphons, were excluded from the earlier analysis of just under 600 of the donors because counts were too low. Correlated functional status among segregating V segments might reflect linkage disequilibrium, but an unknown experimental factor could not be ruled out. A group of highly shared sequence variants was considered likely to be a technical artifact of the sequencing pipeline. In an earlier analysis of around 600 of the donors, most TCR beta V segments appeared in productive rearrangements about 87% or about 30% of the time, broadly matching IMGT annotations. In a later analysis, the rate of TCR association differed among HLA loci, with DRB1 alleles having the most associated TCRs and HLA-C alleles having the fewest. In a later analysis, some 18,000 TCR beta sequences were associated with specific HLA alleles at a false discovery rate of 0.05. In the study, 150 to 200 TCR beta chains were listed as associated with cytomegalovirus. In vitro tests confirmed that a few of the cytomegalovirus-associated TCR beta chains recognize cytomegalovirus antigens. Because HLA typing was missing for some donors at each locus, association tests included only the typed subset. In a later genetic analysis, fewer N-insertions in productive TCRs were reported among donors in an Asian-associated ancestry cluster than the roughly 700-donor mean. When HLA alleles, especially DR and DQ, strongly co-occurred, TCR associations were difficult to assign to individual alleles. This cohort had only TCR beta chains sequenced, and the lack of alpha or paired-chain data limited which features could be detected. Because the 87-base-pair reads could not distinguish some IMGT-functional V segments, including TRBV6-2 and TRBV6-3, those segments were excluded. A later analysis reported that several top co-occurrence clusters appeared linked to parvovirus B19, influenza, CMV and Epstein-Barr virus. A later analysis found that most CMV-associated TCR beta chains appeared HLA-restricted, with HLA associations seemingly driven largely by CMV exposure. A further reported finding was that TCR beta sequences accurately predicted the HLA-A and HLA-B alleles for most subjects in the first cohort. A later analysis found that HLA-associated TCR beta chains were more clonally expanded and had lower generation probabilities than equally common non-associated chains. The classifier was reported to diagnose cytomegalovirus status with high specificity and sensitivity in both the original and validation cohorts. V-gene and J-gene trimming of TCR beta chains was associated with a missense DCLRE1C variant in a later genetic analysis, and the association was replicated in an independent cohort. Roughly uniform sequencing depth across donors was assumed in presence/absence analyses, although this assumption may not hold.

Libraries were prepared through the immunoSEQ multiplex PCR assay. The multiplex PCR relied on a mix of 60 forward primers for TCR Vbeta segments and 13 reverse primers for TCR Jbeta segments. The CDR3 region of rearranged TCR beta genes was amplified from genomic DNA by a multiplex PCR assay. The amplified TCR beta libraries were sequenced on the Illumina HiSeq System as 87-base-pair reads. Processing in the source paper ran as follows. A later analysis counted about 80 million unique TCR beta chains across the 650 to 700 repertoires, and 10 million to 11 million of these chains were shared by at least two donors. A nearest-neighbor algorithm error-corrected the raw reads and collapsed the reads into unique sequences, merging closely related sequences to remove PCR and sequencing errors. Alignment of CDR3 sequences to IMGT reference sequences was used to assign V, D and J gene segments. For a sequence to be retained, a match of at least six nucleotides to both a V gene segment and a J gene segment was required. A rearrangement counted as productive if the CDR3 had no stop codons and remained in frame with V and J, and every other rearrangement counted as non-productive. Following IMGT convention, CDR3 was defined as the stretch from the second conserved V-encoded cysteine up to the conserved J-encoded phenylalanine. The earlier analysis of some 580 of the donors excluded any sequence lacking an unambiguous match to a single V gene segment. An earlier analysis of almost 600 of the donors classified V segments as functional when productive rearrangements were above 56.7% and as segregating when the standard deviation between donors was above 5%. A statistical classification framework was developed to diagnose cytomegalovirus status using the catalog of TCR beta chain sequences. A later analysis assigned V and J genes by comparing TCR nucleotide sequences with IMGT/GENE-DB human TR gene sequences. The TCRdist pipeline was used in a later analysis to assign CDR3 sequences and most-parsimonious VDJ recombination scenarios. In a later analysis, each TCR beta chain was defined by its CDR3 amino acid sequence together with its V-gene family, and reads without a unique V-gene family were excluded. As a way to deal with suspected cross-contamination and a sequencing artifact, a later analysis dropped roughly 600 nucleotide sequences that were highly shared and had low generation probability. A later analysis calculated a clonal expansion index for each public chain from normalized within-repertoire ranks of inferred template counts. In a later analysis, generation probabilities were computed with a VDJ recombination model fitted to out-of-frame rearrangements, and the resulting probabilities were checked against IGoR. In a later analysis, hypergeometric tests were used to score TCR-TCR, TCR-HLA and TCR-CMV co-occurrence, with a repertoire-size bias correction applied to TCR pairs. To estimate false discovery rates, a later analysis permuted the HLA or CMV assignments 20 times. In a later analysis, co-occurring TCRs were grouped using DBSCAN, with TCRdist sequence similarity added in when clustering inside HLA-allele-positive subsets. For co-occurrence clustering, repertoires with fewer than 30,000 or more than 120,000 public chains were excluded, along with five repertoires with anomalous nucleotide sharing. As stored in TCRdb, this immuneACCESS dataset retains in-frame rearrangements with V and J assigned. A fraction of the clones does not appear; measured against another copy, unresolved V genes explain less than half of the discrepancy, and the remainder lacks a known reason. From that table come the V and J calls and clone size; the DNA was used to work out D and trimming. This sample lists 150,000 to 200,000 clones; roughly 85% were detected once. The leading ten clones occupy about 2.5% of the sample.

Turning to this clone: No antigen is known for it. There are no base qualities to consult, and no much larger clone falls within one base.

In total, 666 healthy bone marrow donors made up the cohort. At the time of sampling, every cohort member was nominally healthy, though immune exposures that went unrecorded were likely present. The donor tested CMV seronegative, placing the donor among the 300 to 400 seronegative members of the cohort. Every donor gave a peripheral blood sample, and the peripheral blood mononuclear cells from that sample were used for TCR beta sequencing. Genomic DNA was extracted from the blood cell samples with the Qiagen DNeasy Blood Extraction Kit. The CDR3, cysteine through phenylalanine, is 16 amino acids long. Of all the DNA, just the CDR3 is kept, 48 bases in frame from base 1. CDR1 LGHNA and CDR2 YSLEER were looked up in the germline V gene. The V end loses 1 base and the J end loses 2 bases, and a stretch of 13 bases separates them.

The chain employs TRBV4-3 and TRBJ2-3; TRBD2 is a possible D gene, resting on 5 matching bases. The TCR originated in a woman between 45 and 65 years old in good health and CMV-seronegative. Sequenced input: PBMCs. The CDR3 has the sequence CASSQALTRATDTQYF. At the DNA level, the sequence is TGCGCCAGCAGCCAAGCCCTCACTAGGGCCACAGATACGCAGTATTTT.